The 32 T cell receptor beta chains reported below all come from one sample, sequenced in a study of cytotoxic CD8 clonotypes in ibrutinib-treated CLL. TCRdb keeps only in-frame clones here, not all; method: immunoSEQ multiplex PCR. The sample shows roughly 180,000 clones, roughly 80% of them seen only once. The specimen comprised PBMCs, sampled after 24 months of ibrutinib treatment. The receptors were sampled from a human donor with chronic lymphocytic leukemia.

V is TRBV6-1 and J is TRBJ2-1; 12 nucleotides agree with TRBD2. The CDR3 extends over 20 amino acids. Unmatched junction bases numbered 13, after V lost 4 bases and J lost 0 bases. Germline V gene sequence: CDR1 MNHNS, CDR2 SASEGT. CDR3 region: CASSGRLAGEFTSSYNEQFF. CDR3 in DNA: TGTGCCAGCAGTGGAAGACTAGCGGGAGAGTTTACTAGCTCCTACAATGAGCAGTTCTTC.

The chain couples TRBV2 to TRBJ1-5, with D possibly TRBD1 on 5 matching bases. The CDR3 has 14 residues. CDR1 is SNHLY, CDR2 FYNNEI, per germline. Deletions cut 5 bases from V and 9 bases from J, with 17 bases between. The CDR3 here is CASSTGTGIRPQHF. The DNA of the CDR3 is TGTGCCAGCAGTACCGGGACGGGTATTCGGCCCCAGCATTTT.

V gene TRBV5-6 combines with J gene TRBJ1-2; D ambiguous. Germline CDR1 SGHDT, CDR2 YYEEEE. The CDR3 runs 15 residues. Trimming removed 4 bases at V and 7 bases at J, with 20 bases between. As DNA, the CDR3 is TGTGCCAGCAGCGACTACGGATACGAGAGCGGTGGCTACACCTTC. It codes for CASSDYGYESGGYTF.

The chain couples TRBV25-1 to TRBJ1-2; 8 bases agree with TRBD1. The V gene end was trimmed by 3 bases and the J gene end by 8 bases; junction bases not matched to a gene: 11. The CDR3 runs 15 residues. CDR1 and CDR2 (germline): MGHDK, SYGVNS. The CDR3 reads CASSDLDREEVGYTF. Here the CDR3 DNA reads TGTGCCAGCAGTGATCTGGACAGGGAAGAAGTAGGCTACACCTTC.

The genes are TRBV25-1 and TRBJ2-3; D gene ambiguous. CDR1 is MGHDK, CDR2 SYGVNS, per germline. The CDR3 has 14 residues. The V gene lost 2 bases and the J gene lost 2 bases, with 8 bases spanning the gap. The chain's CDR3 is CASSEEVATDTQYF. Written as DNA, the CDR3 is TGTGCCAGCAGTGAAGAGGTAGCCACAGATACGCAGTATTTT. The entire variable domain, with the rest obtained from reference TRBV25-1 and TRBJ2-3, is as follows: EADIYQTPRYLVIGTGKKITLECSQTMGHDKMYWYQQDPGMELHLIHYSYGVNSTEKGDLSSESTVSRIRTEHFPLTLESARPSHTSQYLCASSEEVATDTQYFGPGTRLTVL.

This clone was counted only a few times. This CDR3 is CASSLRLENVNEQFF. CDR3 nucleotide sequence: TGTGCCAGCAGTTTAAGACTAGAGAACGTCAATGAGCAGTTCTTC. The V and J genes are TRBV28 and TRBJ2-1, with a weak D call TRBD2 (6 bases). V lost 2 bases and J lost 6, with 14 bases in between. In germline, CDR1 is MDHEN, CDR2 SYDVKM. CDR3 length: 15 residues.

This clone has only a few counts. In nucleotides, the CDR3 is TGTGCCAGCTTGGGACAGCGAGGCTGTCTTGGATATTTT. This sequence encodes CASLGQRGCLGYF. The chain has TRBV21-1 and TRBJ1-3; TRBD1 is the table's D call and was not checked against the DNA. TRBV21-1 is deemed a pseudogene. This CDR3 has 13 amino acids.

This clone was seen just once. V gene TRBV7-2 combines with J gene TRBJ1-3; no clear D gene. The germline V gene has CDR1 SGHTA and CDR2 FQGNSA. V lost 1 base and J 0 bases, leaving 13 bases between the germline ends. This CDR3 spans 17 amino acids. The CDR3 nucleotides are TGTGCCAGCAGCTTAGTGGGTTCGGCGAGCTCTGGAAACACCATATATTTT. Translated, it gives CASSLVGSASSGNTIYF. The full variable domain, completed using reference TRBV7-2 and TRBJ1-3, is GAGVSQSPSNKVTEKGKDVELRCDPISGHTALYWYRQSLGQGLEFLIYFQGNSAPDKSGLPSDRFSAERTGGSVSTLTIQRTQQEDSAVYLCASSLVGSASSGNTIYFGEGSWLTVV.

The chain combines TRBV27 with TRBJ1-2; no definite D call. Germline lookup yields CDR1 MNHEY and CDR2 SMNVEV (reference sequence). V dropped 3 bases and J dropped 6 bases, with 14 bases sitting between them. This CDR3 is built from 14 residues. For the CDR3, the DNA is TGTGCCAGCAGTTTTACAAGGGAATCCAATGGCTACACCTTC. Its translation: CASSFTRESNGYTF.

This chain joins TRBV5-8 and TRBJ1-2; TRBD1 aligns across 7 bases. The CDR3 runs to 12 residues. The germline gives CDR1 SGHTS, CDR2 YDEGEE. V lost 3 bases and J lost 8; bases outside the gene matches: 4. CDR3 in DNA: TGTGCCAGCAGCTGGGGACAGCGCGGCTACACCTTC. Translation gives CASSWGQRGYTF.

The chain joins TRBV29-1 to TRBJ1-1; D call uncertain. Trimming stripped 6 bases from V and 1 base from J, with 18 bases between. Germline loops: CDR1 SQVTM, CDR2 ANQGSEA. This CDR3 region has 15 residues. CDR3 residues: CSVSWTGRTNTEAFF. The CDR3 DNA sequence: TGCAGCGTCTCCTGGACGGGTAGGACGAACACTGAAGCTTTCTTT. The full variable domain, completed using reference TRBV29-1 and TRBJ1-1, is SAVISQKPSRDICQRGTSLTIQCQVDSQVTMMFWYRQQPGQSLTLIATANQGSEATYESGFVIDKFPISRPNLTFSTLTVSNMSPEDSSIYLCSVSWTGRTNTEAFFGQGTRLTVV.

The CDR3 sequence: CASSVAVGGPNEQFF. The CDR3 DNA sequence: TGTGCCAGCAGCGTAGCAGTGGGGGGGCCGAATGAGCAGTTCTTC. V usage is TRBV9 and J usage is TRBJ2-1, with D tentatively TRBD2 (7 bases). The CDR3 totals 15 residues. Germline V CDR1 and CDR2: SGDLS, YYNGEE. Trimming took off 0 bases at V and 7 bases at J, with 14 bases between the two ends.

The rearrangement links TRBV4-3 to TRBJ2-7; the match to TRBD2 covers 10 bases. After removal of 0 bases from V and 4 bases from J, the junction contained 3 bases not matched to a gene. The length of the CDR3 is 15 residues. Germline values: CDR1 LGHNA, CDR2 YSLEER. In nucleotides, the CDR3 is TGCGCCAGCAGCCAAGAAGCGGGAGGGCCTTACGAGCAGTACTTC. Protein product: CASSQEAGGPYEQYF.

Only one count was recorded for this clone. The J gene is TRBJ1-5, the V gene TRBV19, with D perhaps matching TRBD1 (5 bases). The germline V and J ends were trimmed by 5 bases and 0 bases, with 8 bases remaining between them. The CDR3 consists of 14 residues. CDR1 is LNHDA, CDR2 SQIVND, per germline (reference sequence). CDR3 nucleotide sequence: TGTGCCAGTAGTGACAGAGATAGCAATCAGCCCCAGCATTTT. Its translation: CASSDRDSNQPQHF.

This clone was recorded once. This chain connects TRBV27 to TRBJ2-1, with unresolved D. The ends were cut back, 8 bases at V and 10 bases at J, with 24 bases in the middle. There are 15 residues in the CDR3. Looked up from germline, CDR1 is MNHEY and CDR2 is SMNVEV (reference sequence). In DNA, the CDR3 is TGTGCCAGCTCGTGGGCGGAGCCGCCTCCACACGAGCAGTTCTTC. Encoded protein: CASSWAEPPPHEQFF.

This sequence joins TRBV6-6 and TRBJ2-6; no definite D call. V was cut by 2 bases and J by 0 bases, with 8 bases left in between. This CDR3 has 16 residues. Germline V lookup: CDR1 MNHNY, CDR2 SVGAGI (reference sequence). CDR3 DNA sequence: TGTGCCAGCAGTTACAGCCGGAGCTCTGGGGCCAACGTCCTGACTTTC. Its protein is CASSYSRSSGANVLTF.

The J gene is TRBJ2-1, the V gene TRBV6-5; D is undetermined. The germline gives CDR1 MNHEY, CDR2 SVGAGI. The germline V and J ends were trimmed by 0 bases and 9 bases, with 12 bases remaining between them. This CDR3 contains 14 residues. The CDR3 sequence is CASSYSGPPGEQFF. DNA of the CDR3: TGTGCCAGCAGTTACTCGGGCCCCCCTGGTGAGCAGTTCTTC.

This clone has a single count. This chain uses TRBV29-1 with TRBJ2-4; D not resolved. Per germline, CDR1 SQVTM and CDR2 ANQGSEA. This CDR3 contains 14 residues. Trimming removed 1 base from V and 7 bases from J, with 14 bases in between. For the CDR3, the DNA is TGCAGCGTTGAAGGGAATCTGGTTGGCAACATTCAGTACTTC. Its protein product is CSVEGNLVGNIQYF.

The chain is built from TRBV7-2 and TRBJ2-7, with D tentatively TRBD2 (6 bases). V was shortened by 5 bases and J by 2 bases, with 19 bases between the two germline ends. Germline CDR1 is SGHTA and CDR2 is FQGNSA. This CDR3 has 16 residues. The CDR3 sequence: CASSLGRITPPYEQYF. In DNA, the CDR3 is TGTGCCAGCAGCCTAGGGAGGATCACCCCTCCCTACGAGCAGTACTTC.

This rearrangement joins TRBV15 to TRBJ2-5, with D unclear. Per germline, CDR1 LNHNV and CDR2 YYDKDF (reference sequence). Trimming pared 0 bases from V and 4 bases from J, leaving 12 bases between. The CDR3 spans 15 residues. The CDR3 bases are TGTGCCACCAGCAGAGATATCTCAGTGGTAGAGACCCAGTACTTC. Translating it yields CATSRDISVVETQYF.

The chain uses TRBV5-8 and TRBJ1-2; the match to TRBD1 covers 7 bases. The CDR3 totals 15 residues. Germline assignment: CDR1 SGHTS and CDR2 YDEGEE. The junction had 14 bases not matched to a gene; V was cut back by 4 bases and J by 8 bases. For the CDR3, the DNA is TGTGCCAGCAGCGGACGACAGGGACCAAAGGAGGGCTACACCTTC. This codes for CASSGRQGPKEGYTF.

The chain is built from TRBV18 and TRBJ2-1; TRBD1 aligns across 11 bases. The CDR3 extends over 15 amino acids. In germline, CDR1 is KGHSH, CDR2 LQKENI. Trimming removed 2 bases from V and 7 bases from J; junction bases left unmatched: 4. The CDR3 nucleotides read TGTGCCAGCTCACCATCCGGGACAGGGGGAAATGAGCAGTTCTTC. Translated, it gives CASSPSGTGGNEQFF.

This chain's CDR3 is CASSPSLGSTDTQYF. The CDR3 DNA reads as TGTGCCAGCAGCCCCAGCCTTGGCAGCACAGATACGCAGTATTTT. V and J are TRBV7-9 and TRBJ2-3; D not certain. V was cut by 5 bases and J by 0 bases, with 12 bases left in between. In germline, CDR1 is SEHNR, CDR2 FQNEAQ (reference sequence). The CDR3 spans 15 residues.

This rearrangement joins TRBV7-2 to TRBJ1-2; D may be TRBD1 (5 bases). This CDR3 comprises 17 residues. Germline V gives CDR1 SGHTA, CDR2 FQGNSA. V was trimmed by 4 bases and J by 5 bases, leaving 23 bases between them. The CDR3 nucleotides are TGTGCCAGCAGCTCCCAGATGACAGTAGCAACCGTTTATGGCTACACCTTC. It translates to CASSSQMTVATVYGYTF.

The J gene is TRBJ1-2, the V gene TRBV27; D is unresolved. Trimming took off 3 bases at V and 5 bases at J, with 16 bases between the two ends. CDR3 size: 15 residues. The germline V gene encodes CDR1 MNHEY and CDR2 SMNVEV (reference sequence). The CDR3 here is CASSFSPPSMYGYTF. CDR3 nucleotides: TGTGCCAGCAGTTTCTCACCTCCCTCGATGTATGGCTACACCTTC.

The rearrangement uses TRBV2 and TRBJ2-7; TRBD2 might be the D (7 bases). The CDR3 is 15 residues long. The germline V and J ends were trimmed by 1 base and 5 bases, with 15 bases remaining between them. Germline V gene sequence: CDR1 SNHLY, CDR2 FYNNEI. The CDR3, as DNA: TGTGCCAGCAGTGAAGTGGGGGGGCGCAGGGACGAGCAGTACTTC. Translation gives CASSEVGGRRDEQYF.

V and J are TRBV19 and TRBJ1-1; no reliable D call. V lost 7 bases and J 0 bases, leaving 12 bases between the germline ends. Per germline, CDR1 LNHDA and CDR2 SQIVND (reference sequence). This CDR3 has 14 amino acids. The CDR3 bases are TGTGCCAGTACCTTCGGAGGCGTGAACACTGAAGCTTTCTTT. It codes for CASTFGGVNTEAFF.

The genes are TRBV5-1 and TRBJ2-5; 8 bases fit TRBD1. Trimming removed 5 bases from V and 5 bases from J; junction bases left unmatched: 8. This CDR3 comprises 14 residues. The germline gives CDR1 SGHRS, CDR2 YFSETQ. CDR3 bases: TGCGCCAGCAGGGACAGGGTCCTCAGTGAGACCCAGTACTTC. Its translation: CASRDRVLSETQYF.

V gene TRBV6-5 combines with J gene TRBJ2-3; tentative D call: TRBD1 (6 bases). Trimming stripped 6 bases from V and 2 bases from J, with 15 bases between. The CDR3 contains 15 residues. Per the germline V gene, CDR1 is MNHEY and CDR2 is SVGAGI. The chain's CDR3 is CASRLIGQSTDTQYF. Written as DNA, the CDR3 is TGTGCCAGCAGGTTAATAGGACAGTCCACAGATACGCAGTATTTT.

The rearrangement links TRBV18 to TRBJ1-2; D is unclear. The CDR3 runs 15 residues. Trimming removed 2 bases at V and 1 base at J, with 11 bases between. Germline lookup yields CDR1 KGHSH and CDR2 LQKENI. The CDR3 DNA reads as TGTGCCAGCTCACCAAGCGCAACCTATAACTATGGCTACACCTTC. As protein: CASSPSATYNYGYTF.

The V call is TRBV4-3, the J call TRBJ1-2; D call uncertain. The CDR3 has 17 amino acids. V was clipped by 1 base and J by 2 bases, with 17 bases between them. Germline assignment: CDR1 LGHNA and CDR2 YSLEER. CDR3 amino acids: CASSQVWEQELNYGYTF. In DNA form, the CDR3 reads TGCGCCAGCAGCCAAGTTTGGGAGCAGGAACTAAACTATGGCTACACCTTC.

This clone came up once. The V gene is TRBV5-1, the J gene TRBJ2-5; no firm D call. This CDR3 region has 13 residues. V was trimmed by 4 bases and J by 0 bases, leaving 7 bases between them. Per germline, CDR1 SGHRS and CDR2 YFSETQ. The chain's CDR3 is CASSKPNQETQYF. CDR3 DNA: TGCGCCAGCAGCAAGCCTAACCAAGAGACCCAGTACTTC. The full variable domain, in which reference TRBV5-1 and TRBJ2-5 provide the parts outside the CDR3, is KAGVTQTPRYLIKTRGQQVTLSCSPISGHRSVSWYQQTPGQGLQFLFEYFSETQRNKGNFPGRFSGRQFSNSRSEMNVSTLELGDSALYLCASSKPNQETQYFGPGTRLLVL.